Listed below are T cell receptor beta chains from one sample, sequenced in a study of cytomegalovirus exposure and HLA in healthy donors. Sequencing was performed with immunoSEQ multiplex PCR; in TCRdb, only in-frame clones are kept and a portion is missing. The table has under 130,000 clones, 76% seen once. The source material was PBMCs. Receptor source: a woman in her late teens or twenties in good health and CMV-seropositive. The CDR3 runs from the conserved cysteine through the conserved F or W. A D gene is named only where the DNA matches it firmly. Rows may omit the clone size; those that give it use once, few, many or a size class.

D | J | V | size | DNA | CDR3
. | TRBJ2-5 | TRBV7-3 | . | TGTGCCAGCAGCTTAATGGTCGGGGGAAAGGAGACCCAGTACTTC | CASSLMVGGKETQYF
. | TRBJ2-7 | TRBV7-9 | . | TGTGCCAGCAGCTTAGCAGGGGCTAACTACGAGCAGTACTTC | CASSLAGANYEQYF
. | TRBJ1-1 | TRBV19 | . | TGTGCCAGTAGTAGGGGGGGCCTGAACACTGAAGCTTTCTTT | CASSRGGLNTEAFF
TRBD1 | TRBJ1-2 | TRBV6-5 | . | TGTGCCAGCACTACCGCCGGGACAGCCGATCGGGGCTACACCTTC | CASTTAGTADRGYTF
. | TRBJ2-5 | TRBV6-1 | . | TGTGCCAGCAGTGAAGTTCTGCGGCGAGAGACCCAGTACTTC | CASSEVLRRETQYF
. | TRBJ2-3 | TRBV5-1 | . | TGCGCCAGCAGCACGGACTCCAACTGGGTAGATACGCAGTATTTT | CASSTDSNWVDTQYF
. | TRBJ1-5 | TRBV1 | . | TGCACCAGCAGCTGGAGAGCTAGCAATCAGCCCCAGCATTTT | CTSSWRASNQPQHF
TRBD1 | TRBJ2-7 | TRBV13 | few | TGTGCCAGCAGCGCAGCGGAGGACAGGTACCACGAGCAGTACTTC | CASSAAEDRYHEQYF
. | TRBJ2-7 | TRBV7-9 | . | TGTGCCAGCAGCCCCGGGTCTTACGAGGACGAGCAGTACTTC | CASSPGSYEDEQYF
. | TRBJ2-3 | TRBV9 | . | TGTGCCAGCAGCGTAGTGAACACGTACACAGATACGCAGTATTTT | CASSVVNTYTDTQYF
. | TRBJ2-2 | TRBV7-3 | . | TGTGCCAGCCGCCCGACAACGAACACCGGGGAGCTGTTTTTT | CASRPTTNTGELFF
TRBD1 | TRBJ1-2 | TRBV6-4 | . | TGTGCCAGCAGTCGGTTACAGGACAGGGCATATGGCTACACCTTC | CASSRLQDRAYGYTF
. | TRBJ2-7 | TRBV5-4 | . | TGTGCCAGCAGCTGGGACTTGTACGAGCAGTACTTC | CASSWDLYEQYF
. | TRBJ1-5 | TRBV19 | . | TGTGCCAGTACCAGAAATGGTGGGGGAGGCTTTAGCAATCAGCCCCAGCATTTT | CASTRNGGGGFSNQPQHF
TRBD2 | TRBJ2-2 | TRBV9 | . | TGTGCCAGCAGCGTACGACTAGCGGAACTGAACACCGGGGAGCTGTTTTTT | CASSVRLAELNTGELFF
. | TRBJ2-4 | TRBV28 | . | TGTGCCAGCGCTTCGCCCCCGCCCGACAGAAACATTCAGTACTTC | CASASPPPDRNIQYF
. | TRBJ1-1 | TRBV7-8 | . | TGTGCCAGCAGCCAACGTTACCCACGGGGGGTTGAAGCTTTCTTT | CASSQRYPRGVEAFF
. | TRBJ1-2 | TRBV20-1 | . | TGCAGTGCTGCGGGCTATGGCTACACCTTC | CSAAGYGYTF
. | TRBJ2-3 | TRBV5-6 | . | TGTGCCAGCAGCTTGGGGGGGGTTGGTCATCAAGATACGCAGTATTTT | CASSLGGVGHQDTQYF
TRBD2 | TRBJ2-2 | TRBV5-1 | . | TGCGCCAGCAGCTTGATTAGGACTAGCGGGGGAGCGAACACCGGGGAGCTGTTTTTT | CASSLIRTSGGANTGELFF
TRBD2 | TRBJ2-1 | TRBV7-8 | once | TGTGCCAGCAGCCCTCGGACTAGCGGGGTCCCGGGCTCCTACAATGAGCAGTTCTTC | CASSPRTSGVPGSYNEQFF
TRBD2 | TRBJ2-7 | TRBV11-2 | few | TGTGCCAGCAGCTCCCTAGCGGGGGGGCTCTACGAGCAGTACTTC | CASSSLAGGLYEQYF
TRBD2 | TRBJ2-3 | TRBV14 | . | TGTGCCAGCAGCCCTCGGGCCGGGAGGGTTGATACGCAGTATTTT | CASSPRAGRVDTQYF
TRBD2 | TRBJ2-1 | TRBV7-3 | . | TGTGCCAGCGCGGATACTAGCGGTTACAATGAGCAGTTCTTC | CASADTSGYNEQFF
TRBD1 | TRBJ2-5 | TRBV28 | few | TGTGCCAGCAGTCGATCTGGACAGGGGCGAGAGACCCAGTACTTC | CASSRSGQGRETQYF
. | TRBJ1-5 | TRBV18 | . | TGTGCCAGCTCACCACGGGCGGGAGGGGGCAATCAGCCCCAGCATTTT | CASSPRAGGGNQPQHF
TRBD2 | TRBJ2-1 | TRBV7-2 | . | TGTGCCAGCAGCCCCGGACTAGCCCAAAACAATGAGCAGTTCTTC | CASSPGLAQNNEQFF
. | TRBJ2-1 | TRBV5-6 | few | TGTGCCAGCAGCTTCAACAGCATTGAGCAGTTCTTC | CASSFNSIEQFF
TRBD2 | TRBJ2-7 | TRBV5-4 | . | TGTGCCAGCAGCCCCCGGGGGGGGCCACCTTACGAGCAGTACTTC | CASSPRGGPPYEQYF
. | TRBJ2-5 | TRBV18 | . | TGTGCCAGCTCACCACCGAGGGCTAACCAAGAGACCCAGTACTTC | CASSPPRANQETQYF
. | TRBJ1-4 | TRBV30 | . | TGTGCCTGGAGCGTCGGAAGGCGGGATGAAAAACTGTTTTTT | CAWSVGRRDEKLFF
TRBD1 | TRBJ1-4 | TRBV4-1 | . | TGCGCCAGCAGCCAAGAAAGGGGGCGGAATGAAAAACTGTTTTTT | CASSQERGRNEKLFF
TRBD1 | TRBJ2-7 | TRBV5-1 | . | TGCGCCAGCAGCTTAGGGACAGGGGGTCAACACGAGCAGTACTTC | CASSLGTGGQHEQYF
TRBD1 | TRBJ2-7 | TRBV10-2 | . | TGCGCCAGCAGTGGGTCCCCCTCGCGACAGGGGTTCGGGGAGCAGTACTTC | CASSGSPSRQGFGEQYF
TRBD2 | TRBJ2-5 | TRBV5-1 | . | TGCGCCAGCAGCTCGTCGAGGACTAGCGCGGCGGAAGAGACCCAGTACTTC | CASSSSRTSAAEETQYF
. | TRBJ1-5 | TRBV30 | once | TGTGCCTGGAGACCTCCGGGGGTCCGCCATTTTAGGAAGCCCCAGCATTTT | CAWRPPGVRHFRKPQHF
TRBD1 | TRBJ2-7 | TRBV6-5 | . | TGTGCCAGCACTAAATTTGGGGGGACAGGGGTCGAGCAGTACTTC | CASTKFGGTGVEQYF
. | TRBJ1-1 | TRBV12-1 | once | TGTGCCAGCCCGGGGGAGGGGGAGAACACTGAAGCTTTCTTT | CASPGEGENTEAFF
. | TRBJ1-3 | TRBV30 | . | TGCGCCTGGAGGCTACAGGGAATTGGAAACACCATATATTTT | CAWRLQGIGNTIYF
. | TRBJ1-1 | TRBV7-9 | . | TGTGCCAGCAGCTCCCCAGACAGTATTAACACTGAAGCTTTCTTT | CASSSPDSINTEAFF
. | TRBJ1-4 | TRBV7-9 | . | TGTGCCAGCAGCCCCCTGGGGGGGGGACATAATGAAAAACTGTTTTTT | CASSPLGGGHNEKLFF
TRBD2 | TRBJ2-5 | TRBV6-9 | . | TGTGCCAGCAGTTATTCGTCACTAGCGGGAAGGTACGGCTCGGAGGAGACCCAGTACTTC | CASSYSSLAGRYGSEETQYF
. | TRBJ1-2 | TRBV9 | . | TGTGCCAGCAGCGGGCGACAGGCGACCTATGGCTACACCTTC | CASSGRQATYGYTF
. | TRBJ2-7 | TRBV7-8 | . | TGTGCCAGCAGCCCTAGGGAGAGGAGCTCCTACGAGCAGTACTTC | CASSPRERSSYEQYF
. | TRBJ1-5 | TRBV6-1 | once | TGTGCCAGCACCGGACTGTCAAGCAATCAGCCCCAGCATTTT | CASTGLSSNQPQHF
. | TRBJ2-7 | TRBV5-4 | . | TGTGCCAGCAGCTCCCCGGGGAGACAGGAGTCCTACGAGCAGTACTTC | CASSSPGRQESYEQYF
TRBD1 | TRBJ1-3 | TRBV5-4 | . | TGTGCCAGCTATATGGACAGGGCTGGAAACACCATATATTTT | CASYMDRAGNTIYF
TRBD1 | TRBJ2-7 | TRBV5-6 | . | TGTGCCAGCAGCAGGGACAGGGGTACCTACGAGCAGTACTTC | CASSRDRGTYEQYF
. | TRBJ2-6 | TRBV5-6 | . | TGTGCCAGCAGCTTGAGACGGGACTCTGGGGCCAACGTCCTGACTTTC | CASSLRRDSGANVLTF
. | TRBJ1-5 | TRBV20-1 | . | TGCAGTGCCGCCGGGGGTGAGCCCCAGCATTTT | CSAAGGEPQHF
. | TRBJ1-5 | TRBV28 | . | TGTGCCACCAAAACCGGGAAAAGAGGAGGCAATCAGCCCCAGCATTTT | CATKTGKRGGNQPQHF
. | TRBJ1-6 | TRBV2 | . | TGTGCCAGCATTCGGGGAGGCAATTCACCCCTCCACTTT | CASIRGGNSPLHF
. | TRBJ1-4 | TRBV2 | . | TGTGCCAGCAGTGAGGGGGCGCGTTCTGAAAAACTGTTTTTT | CASSEGARSEKLFF
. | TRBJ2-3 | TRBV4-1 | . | TGCGCCAGCAGCCAAGATCGTCCGGTAAGGGGCTCCCCACACCATACGCAGTATTTT | CASSQDRPVRGSPHHTQYF
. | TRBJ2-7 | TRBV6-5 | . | TGTGCCAGCACCCCCGGCGGATTCCCTGGTTACGAGCAGTACTTC | CASTPGGFPGYEQYF
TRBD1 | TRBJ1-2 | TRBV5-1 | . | TGCGCCAGCAGCTCCGGCCGGGCAGGGGGCTGGGTTGGCTACACCTTC | CASSSGRAGGWVGYTF
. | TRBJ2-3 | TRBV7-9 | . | TGTGCCAGCAGGTCAAGCGCCGGGGATACGCAGTATTTT | CASRSSAGDTQYF